This entry lists 19 T cell receptor beta chains sequenced from one sample in a study of T cell responses to AZD1222 COVID-19 vaccine. Data came from immunoSEQ multiplex PCR; TCRdb stores just in-frame clones and leaves some out. The table has about 120,000 clones, 70% to 90% seen once. The sequenced sample was peripheral blood, obtained on day 0 of MenACWY control vaccination. Receptors were obtained from an adult in good health.

At least ten counts were recorded for this clone. J is TRBJ1-4 and V is TRBV12-2; the listed D gene, TRBD1, was not tested against the DNA. TRBV12-2 is a known pseudogene. This CDR3 has 15 amino acids. The CDR3 loop reads CASPTPGTGDEKLFF. The CDR3 bases are TGTGCAAGTCCCACGCCCGGGACAGGGGATGAAAAACTGTTTTTT.

This sequence joins TRBV5-6 and TRBJ1-4, with 11 bases identical to TRBD1. The CDR3 is 14 amino acids. Germline CDR1 SGHDT, CDR2 YYEEEE. V was clipped by 4 bases and J by 10 bases; unmatched bases: 6. CDR3 sequence: CASSKGQGEGKLFF. Written as DNA, the CDR3 is TGTGCCAGCAGCAAGGGACAGGGGGAGGGAAAACTGTTTTTT.

This clone appeared a single time. The V call is TRBV7-8, the J call TRBJ1-5, with D possibly matching TRBD1 (5 bases). CDR3 size: 12 residues. CDR1 is SGHVS, CDR2 FQNEAQ, per germline. The germline V and J ends were trimmed by 10 bases and 6 bases, with 13 bases remaining between them. CDR3 loop: CATSGGGQPQHF. The CDR3 DNA sequence: TGTGCCACATCCGGGGGGGGTCAGCCCCAGCATTTT.

This chain links TRBV9 with TRBJ2-7; 9 nucleotides align to TRBD1. CDR1 SGDLS and CDR2 YYNGEE come from the germline V gene. The CDR3 sequence is 14 residues long. With V trimmed by 1 base and J by 5 bases, 4 bases remained unmatched. The CDR3 spells CASSVNTGGDEQYF. In nucleotides, the CDR3 is TGTGCCAGCAGCGTAAATACAGGGGGCGACGAGCAGTACTTC. The whole variable domain, filled in from reference TRBV9 and TRBJ2-7, reads DSGVTQTPKHLITATGQRVTLRCSPRSGDLSVYWYQQSLDQGLQFLIQYYNGEERAKGNILERFSAQQFPDLHSELNLSSLELGDSALYFCASSVNTGGDEQYFGPGTRLTVT.

The chain couples TRBV28 to TRBJ1-5; D uncertain. The V and J ends lost 8 bases and 6 bases respectively, with 11 bases between them. The CDR3 contains 12 residues. Germline V gene lookup returns CDR1 MDHEN and CDR2 SYDVKM. The CDR3 DNA is TGTGCCAGCCTCCTTTTAGGTCAGCCCCAGCATTTT. Protein: CASLLLGQPQHF.

The chain has TRBV7-2 and TRBJ2-1; no firm D call. With 4 bases removed from V and 0 bases from J, the gap between germline ends came to 13 bases. The germline V gene encodes CDR1 SGHTA and CDR2 FQGNSA. The CDR3 sequence is 16 residues long. The CDR3 region is CASSSSGLSSYNEQFF. The CDR3 DNA follows: TGTGCCAGCAGCTCCTCCGGCTTGAGCTCCTACAATGAGCAGTTCTTC.

This sequence joins TRBV7-9 and TRBJ1-6; no firm D call. The CDR3 length is 15 residues. V was pared by 6 bases and J by 4 bases, with 13 bases between. Looked up from germline, CDR1 is SEHNR and CDR2 is FQNEAQ (reference sequence). The CDR3 spells CASRPGVRYNSPLHF. The DNA for the CDR3 is TGTGCCAGCAGACCTGGAGTCCGTTATAATTCACCCCTCCACTTT.

This chain uses TRBV29-1 with TRBJ2-1; the match to TRBD2 covers 8 bases. V trimming: 4 bases; J trimming: 5 bases; junction bases outside the gene matches: 10. The germline CDR1 and CDR2 sequences are SQVTM and ANQGSEA. The CDR3 length is 15 residues. CDR3 nucleotides: TGCAGCGTTGGGGGCAAGCGGGGGATAAACAATGAGCAGTTCTTC. It encodes CSVGGKRGINNEQFF.

The J gene is TRBJ1-1, the V gene TRBV18; TRBD1 matches at 8 bases. There are 17 residues in the CDR3. V shed 3 bases, J shed 0 bases, and the junction held 9 bases outside the gene matches. CDR1 and CDR2 (germline): KGHSH, LQKENI. The CDR3 DNA follows: TGTGCCAGCTCACCCACCCAGACCAGGGGGCTGAACACTGAAGCTTTCTTT. Protein sequence: CASSPTQTRGLNTEAFF.

J is TRBJ1-4 and V is TRBV4-3; D gene unclear. The CDR3 is 14 amino acids. CDR1 is LGHNA, CDR2 YSLEER, per germline. Between the trimmed V and J ends, which lost 1 base and 8 bases, there was a span of 11 bases. In DNA form, the CDR3 reads TGCGCCAGCAGCCAAGCCCGGGTCGGAGAAAAACTGTTTTTT. Amino acid sequence: CASSQARVGEKLFF.

The rearrangement uses TRBV6-6 and TRBJ2-7; a weak D match, TRBD1 (5 bases). CDR3 length: 15 amino acids. The germline V gene has CDR1 MNHNY and CDR2 SVGAGI (reference sequence). V shed 2 bases and J shed 5 bases, with 16 bases lying between them. The CDR3 nucleotides read TGTGCCAGCAGTTACGCTGCAGGGCGTACCAACGAGCAGTACTTC. Encoded protein: CASSYAAGRTNEQYF.

The CDR3 DNA reads TGTGCCAGCAGTGTAGTGCTACCTGGGACAGGGGGATCCTACGAGCAGTACTTC. It codes for CASSVVLPGTGGSYEQYF. The chain links TRBV6-1 to TRBJ2-7; TRBD1 aligns across 11 bases. Germline CDR1 reads MNHNS; CDR2 reads SASEGT. The CDR3 contains 18 residues. V shed 4 bases, J shed 1 base, and the junction held 12 bases outside the gene matches.

The chain couples TRBV18 to TRBJ2-1, with D hard to call. This CDR3 is built from 15 residues. The germline gives CDR1 KGHSH, CDR2 LQKENI. The germline V and J ends were trimmed by 3 bases and 6 bases, with 15 bases remaining between them. The CDR3 nucleotides are TGTGCCAGCTCACCGCTGCCCCAGATGGGCAATGAGCAGTTCTTC. Its translation is CASSPLPQMGNEQFF.

This chain connects TRBV11-3 to TRBJ1-2; D possibly corresponds to TRBD1 (5 bases). The length of the CDR3 is 14 residues. Trimming stripped 2 bases from V and 2 bases from J, with 9 bases between. CDR1 is SGHNT and CDR2 is YENEEA in the germline V gene. The CDR3 protein is CASSLSRQNYGYTF. The CDR3 bases are TGTGCCAGCAGCTTAAGTAGACAGAACTATGGCTACACCTTC.

This clone was seen just once. J is TRBJ2-3 and V is TRBV11-2, with 9 nucleotides matching TRBD1. There are 15 residues in the CDR3. The germline V gene encodes CDR1 SGHAT and CDR2 FQNNGV. V shed 5 bases and J 2 bases; nucleotides not matched to a gene: 5. The CDR3 sequence is CASSPGTGPTDTQYF. CDR3 sequence (DNA): TGTGCCAGCAGCCCCGGGACAGGGCCCACAGATACGCAGTATTTT.

V is TRBV15 and J is TRBJ1-5, with D uncertain. The germline V gene has CDR1 LNHNV and CDR2 YYDKDF (reference sequence). The CDR3 is made up of 14 amino acids. V gave up 0 bases and J gave up 2 bases, with 5 bases separating them. CDR3: CATSRDGRNQPQHF. The CDR3 DNA follows: TGTGCCACCAGCAGAGATGGCCGCAATCAGCCCCAGCATTTT.

This chain uses TRBV21-1 with TRBJ2-1. TRBV21-1 is a documented pseudogene. This CDR3 contains 17 residues. The CDR3 loop reads CASSTWYRDGDRNEQFF. The CDR3 DNA reads TGTGCCAGCAGCACGTGGTACCGGGACGGAGATCGGAATGAGCAGTTCTTC.

The chain combines TRBV7-2 with TRBJ1-2; unclear D gene. This CDR3 has 16 residues. CDR1 and CDR2 from the germline V gene are SGHTA and FQGNSA. The ends were cut back, 5 bases at V and 7 bases at J, with 23 bases in the middle. The CDR3 reads CASSPSVVSFSSGYTF. The CDR3 nucleotides read TGTGCCAGCAGCCCCAGCGTAGTTTCGTTCTCGTCTGGCTACACCTTC.

This rearrangement joins TRBV20-1 to TRBJ2-1; D possibly corresponds to TRBD2 (5 bases). Trimming shortened V by 7 bases and J by 5 bases, and 9 bases separated the two germline ends. The CDR3 extends over 11 amino acids. CDR1 DFQATT and CDR2 SNEGSKA come from the germline V gene (reference sequence). CDR3 sequence reads: CSGGKNNEQFF. CDR3 nucleotides: TGCAGTGGAGGGAAGAACAATGAGCAGTTCTTC.